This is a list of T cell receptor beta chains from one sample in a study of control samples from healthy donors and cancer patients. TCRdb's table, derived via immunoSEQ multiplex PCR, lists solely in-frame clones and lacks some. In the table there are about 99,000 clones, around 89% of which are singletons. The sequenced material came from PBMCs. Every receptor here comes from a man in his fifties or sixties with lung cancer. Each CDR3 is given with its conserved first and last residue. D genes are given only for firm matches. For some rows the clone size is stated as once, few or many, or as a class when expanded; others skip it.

CDR3 protein: CASSDGLAGGEDTQYF; CDR3 DNA: TGTGCCAGCAGCGACGGACTAGCGGGGGGGGAAGATACGCAGTATTTT; V gene: TRBV7-2; J gene: TRBJ2-3; clone size: .; D gene: TRBD2
CDR3 protein: CASSISGQGMSEAFF; CDR3 DNA: TGTGCCAGTAGTATATCTGGACAGGGCATGTCTGAAGCTTTCTTT; V gene: TRBV19; J gene: TRBJ1-1; clone size: .; D gene: TRBD1
CDR3 protein: CASSWIRDSGANVLTF; CDR3 DNA: TGTGCCAGCAGCTGGATACGGGACTCTGGGGCCAACGTCCTGACTTTC; V gene: TRBV5-4; J gene: TRBJ2-6; clone size: .; D gene: .
CDR3 protein: CASSLDSGAKNIQYF; CDR3 DNA: TGTGCCAGCAGCTTAGACAGCGGAGCCAAAAACATTCAGTACTTC; V gene: TRBV7-9; J gene: TRBJ2-4; clone size: .; D gene: .
CDR3 protein: CASSYFSGATGGYTF; CDR3 DNA: TGTGCCAGCAGTTACTTCTCCGGGGCGACCGGTGGCTACACCTTC; V gene: TRBV6-5; J gene: TRBJ1-2; clone size: .; D gene: .
CDR3 protein: CATSDLKRGASTDTQYF; CDR3 DNA: TGTGCCACCAGTGATTTAAAGCGGGGGGCTAGCACAGATACGCAGTATTTT; V gene: TRBV24-1; J gene: TRBJ2-3; clone size: .; D gene: TRBD2
CDR3 protein: CASSLRRAYNEQFF; CDR3 DNA: TGTGCCAGCTCCCTGCGGAGGGCCTACAATGAGCAGTTCTTC; V gene: TRBV18; J gene: TRBJ2-1; clone size: .; D gene: .
CDR3 protein: CASSEGLGTDTQYF; CDR3 DNA: TGTGCCAGTAGTGAGGGACTAGGCACAGATACGCAGTATTTT; V gene: TRBV19; J gene: TRBJ2-3; clone size: few; D gene: TRBD2
CDR3 protein: CASSDTRTQPQHF; CDR3 DNA: TGTGCCAGCAGCGATACTAGAACTCAGCCCCAGCATTTT; V gene: TRBV6-5; J gene: TRBJ1-5; clone size: .; D gene: .
CDR3 protein: CASSRSQGFDSYEQYF; CDR3 DNA: TGCGCCAGCAGCCGGTCACAGGGTTTCGATTCCTACGAGCAGTACTTC; V gene: TRBV4-1; J gene: TRBJ2-7; clone size: .; D gene: .
CDR3 protein: CASSERSGRGSSTDTQYF; CDR3 DNA: TGTGCCAGCAGTGAAAGGTCGGGACGGGGGTCGAGCACAGATACGCAGTATTTT; V gene: TRBV2; J gene: TRBJ2-3; clone size: .; D gene: .
CDR3 protein: CASGQGVDPHEQYF; CDR3 DNA: TGTGCCAGCGGGCAAGGGGTAGATCCACACGAGCAGTACTTC; V gene: TRBV7-9; J gene: TRBJ2-7; clone size: .; D gene: .
CDR3 protein: CAWSSGTLAGELFF; CDR3 DNA: TGTGCCTGGAGTTCAGGGACACTCGCCGGGGAGCTGTTTTTT; V gene: TRBV30; J gene: TRBJ2-2; clone size: .; D gene: .
CDR3 protein: CAISASEVGETQYF; CDR3 DNA: TGTGCCATCAGCGCCTCAGAGGTGGGAGAGACCCAGTACTTC; V gene: TRBV10-3; J gene: TRBJ2-5; clone size: .; D gene: .
CDR3 protein: CASSRTDVGTIENWREKNTEAFF; CDR3 DNA: TGTGCCAGCTCACGAACCGACGTGGGGACAATAGAGAATTGGCGGGAGAAGAACACTGAAGCTTTCTTT; V gene: TRBV18; J gene: TRBJ1-1; clone size: .; D gene: .
CDR3 protein: CASSQGGVAETQYF; CDR3 DNA: TGCGCCAGCAGCCAAGGGGGGGTCGCGGAGACCCAGTACTTC; V gene: TRBV4-1; J gene: TRBJ2-5; clone size: .; D gene: .
CDR3 protein: CASSYSVRAGETQYF; CDR3 DNA: TGTGCCAGCAGTTACTCGGTTCGGGCGGGGGAGACCCAGTACTTC; V gene: TRBV6-6; J gene: TRBJ2-5; clone size: .; D gene: .
CDR3 protein: CASSLDYSSGYTF; CDR3 DNA: TGTGCCAGCAGTCTGGACTATAGTTCTGGCTACACCTTC; V gene: TRBV7-2; J gene: TRBJ1-2; clone size: .; D gene: .
CDR3 protein: CASSKGLADYTDTQYF; CDR3 DNA: TGCGCCAGCAGCAAAGGACTAGCGGACTACACAGATACGCAGTATTTT; V gene: TRBV5-1; J gene: TRBJ2-3; clone size: .; D gene: TRBD2
CDR3 protein: CASSRTPDVPQETQYF; CDR3 DNA: TGCGCCAGCAGCCGTACCCCGGACGTTCCTCAAGAGACCCAGTACTTC; V gene: TRBV5-1; J gene: TRBJ2-5; clone size: .; D gene: .
CDR3 protein: CASLTAREAFF; CDR3 DNA: TGTGCCAGCCTTACGGCCCGTGAAGCTTTCTTT; V gene: TRBV2; J gene: TRBJ1-1; clone size: .; D gene: .
CDR3 protein: CASSLEGQYTDTQYF; CDR3 DNA: TGTGCCAGCAGTTTAGAGGGACAGTACACAGATACGCAGTATTTT; V gene: TRBV27; J gene: TRBJ2-3; clone size: .; D gene: TRBD1
CDR3 protein: CAWRPAAREKLFF; CDR3 DNA: TGTGCCTGGAGGCCGGCGGCGCGGGAAAAACTGTTTTTT; V gene: TRBV30; J gene: TRBJ1-4; clone size: .; D gene: .
CDR3 protein: CASRDGSNQPQHF; CDR3 DNA: TGTGCCAGCAGGGACGGTAGCAATCAGCCCCAGCATTTT; V gene: TRBV12-3/TRBV12-4; J gene: TRBJ1-5; clone size: .; D gene: .
CDR3 protein: CASSPKGGNGYNEQFF; CDR3 DNA: TGTGCCAGCAGCCCAAAAGGCGGGAACGGGTACAATGAGCAGTTCTTC; V gene: TRBV5-4; J gene: TRBJ2-1; clone size: .; D gene: .
CDR3 protein: CASRDSTGTPKNIQYF; CDR3 DNA: TGTGCCAGCAGGGATTCGACCGGGACACCGAAAAACATTCAGTACTTC; V gene: TRBV2; J gene: TRBJ2-4; clone size: .; D gene: .
CDR3 protein: CASSWVGNEQFF; CDR3 DNA: TGTGCCAGCAGTTGGGTTGGCAATGAGCAGTTCTTC; V gene: TRBV11-3; J gene: TRBJ2-1; clone size: .; D gene: .
CDR3 protein: CASSLTSYEQFF; CDR3 DNA: TGTGCCAGCAGCCTTACTAGCTATGAGCAGTTCTTC; V gene: TRBV11-1; J gene: TRBJ2-1; clone size: .; D gene: .
CDR3 protein: CASRRNQPQHF; CDR3 DNA: TGTGCCAGCAGAAGAAATCAGCCCCAGCATTTT; V gene: TRBV2; J gene: TRBJ1-5; clone size: .; D gene: .
CDR3 protein: CASSLSLGETQYF; CDR3 DNA: TGTGCCAGCAGCTTAAGCTTGGGGGAGACCCAGTACTTC; V gene: TRBV7-2; J gene: TRBJ2-5; clone size: few; D gene: .
CDR3 protein: CASSEQGQLNEKLFF; CDR3 DNA: TGTGCCAGCAGTGAACAGGGGCAGCTTAATGAAAAACTGTTTTTT; V gene: TRBV25-1; J gene: TRBJ1-4; clone size: .; D gene: .
CDR3 protein: CASLRDRASYGYTF; CDR3 DNA: TGTGCCAGCCTCCGGGACAGAGCATCCTATGGCTACACCTTC; V gene: TRBV6-5; J gene: TRBJ1-2; clone size: once; D gene: TRBD1
CDR3 protein: CASSPLQGRMFQETQYF; CDR3 DNA: TGTGCCAGCAGCCCCTTACAGGGACGTATGTTTCAGGAGACCCAGTACTTC; V gene: TRBV14; J gene: TRBJ2-5; clone size: .; D gene: .
CDR3 protein: CASRTTLSSDTQYF; CDR3 DNA: TGTGCCAGCAGGACCACCTTATCGTCGGATACGCAGTATTTT; V gene: TRBV6-5; J gene: TRBJ2-3; clone size: .; D gene: .
CDR3 protein: CASSRLTGGRQPQHF; CDR3 DNA: TGTGCCAGCAGTAGGTTGACAGGGGGCCGGCAGCCCCAGCATTTT; V gene: TRBV6-5; J gene: TRBJ1-5; clone size: .; D gene: TRBD1
CDR3 protein: CASSSGQGAVGAFF; CDR3 DNA: TGTGCCAGCAGCTCGGGACAGGGGGCTGTGGGGGCTTTCTTT; V gene: TRBV14; J gene: TRBJ1-1; clone size: .; D gene: TRBD1
CDR3 protein: CATSEAGTKNEQFF; CDR3 DNA: TGTGCCACCAGTGAGGCCGGGACGAAAAATGAGCAGTTCTTC; V gene: TRBV24-1; J gene: TRBJ2-1; clone size: .; D gene: .
CDR3 protein: CASSPTGGGNEKLFF; CDR3 DNA: TGTGCCAGCAGCCCGACAGGGGGAGGGAATGAAAAACTGTTTTTT; V gene: TRBV7-6; J gene: TRBJ1-4; clone size: .; D gene: TRBD1
CDR3 protein: CASSLALGGTLGAFF; CDR3 DNA: TGTGCCAGCAGCTTGGCTCTCGGGGGAACCTTGGGAGCTTTCTTT; V gene: TRBV5-8; J gene: TRBJ1-1; clone size: once; D gene: .
CDR3 protein: CAGSTRDSSNEKLFF; CDR3 DNA: TGCGCCGGCAGCACCCGGGACAGCTCTAATGAAAAACTGTTTTTT; V gene: TRBV5-1; J gene: TRBJ1-4; clone size: .; D gene: TRBD1
CDR3 protein: CASSLGDRSYNSPLHF; CDR3 DNA: TGTGCCAGCAGCTTGGGTGACAGGTCCTATAATTCACCCCTCCACTTT; V gene: TRBV11-3; J gene: TRBJ1-6; clone size: .; D gene: .
CDR3 protein: CASSLGTEDGYTF; CDR3 DNA: TGTGCCAGCAGTTTGGGGACAGAGGATGGCTACACCTTC; V gene: TRBV12-3/TRBV12-4; J gene: TRBJ1-2; clone size: .; D gene: TRBD1
CDR3 protein: CASSLDTGIAEAFF; CDR3 DNA: TGTGCCAGCAGCTTAGATACTGGAATCGCTGAAGCTTTCTTT; V gene: TRBV7-9; J gene: TRBJ1-1; clone size: .; D gene: .
CDR3 protein: CASHRERGDTEAFF; CDR3 DNA: TGTGCCAGCCACAGGGAACGGGGGGACACTGAAGCTTTCTTT; V gene: TRBV7-8; J gene: TRBJ1-1; clone size: .; D gene: .
CDR3 protein: CASSQSTGGGTDTQYF; CDR3 DNA: TGTGCCAGCAGCCAATCAACGGGGGGGGGCACAGATACGCAGTATTTT; V gene: TRBV4-2; J gene: TRBJ2-3; clone size: few; D gene: TRBD2
CDR3 protein: CASSLLPGPTGETQYF; CDR3 DNA: TGCGCCAGCAGCTTACTTCCGGGACCCACCGGGGAGACCCAGTACTTC; V gene: TRBV5-1; J gene: TRBJ2-5; clone size: .; D gene: .